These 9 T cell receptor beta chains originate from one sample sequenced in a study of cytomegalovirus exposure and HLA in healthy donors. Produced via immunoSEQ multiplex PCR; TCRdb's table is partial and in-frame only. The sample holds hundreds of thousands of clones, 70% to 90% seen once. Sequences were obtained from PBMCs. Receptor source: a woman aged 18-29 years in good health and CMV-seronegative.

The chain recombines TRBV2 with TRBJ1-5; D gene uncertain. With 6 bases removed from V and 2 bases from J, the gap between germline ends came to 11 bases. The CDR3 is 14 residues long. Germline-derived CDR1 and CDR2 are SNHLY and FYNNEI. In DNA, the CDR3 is TGTGCCAGCAGGCCTGACCTAGGCAATCAGCCCCAGCATTTT. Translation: CASRPDLGNQPQHF.

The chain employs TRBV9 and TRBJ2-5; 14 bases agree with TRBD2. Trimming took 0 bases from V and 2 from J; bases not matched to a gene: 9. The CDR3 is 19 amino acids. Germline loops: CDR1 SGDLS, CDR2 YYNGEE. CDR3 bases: TGTGCCAGCAGCGTAGCTACAGGGACTAGCGGGAGTCTACAAGAGACCCAGTACTTC. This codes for CASSVATGTSGSLQETQYF.

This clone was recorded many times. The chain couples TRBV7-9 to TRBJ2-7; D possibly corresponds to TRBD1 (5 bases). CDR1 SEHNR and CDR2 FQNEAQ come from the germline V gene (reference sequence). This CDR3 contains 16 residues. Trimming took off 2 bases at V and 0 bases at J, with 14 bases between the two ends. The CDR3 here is CASSLNFFRDSYEQYF. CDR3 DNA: TGTGCCAGCAGCTTAAATTTTTTCAGGGACTCCTACGAGCAGTACTTC.

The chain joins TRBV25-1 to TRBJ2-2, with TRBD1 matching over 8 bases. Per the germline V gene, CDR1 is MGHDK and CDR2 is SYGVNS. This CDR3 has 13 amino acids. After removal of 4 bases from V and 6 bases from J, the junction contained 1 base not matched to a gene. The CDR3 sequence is CASSGDRPGELFF. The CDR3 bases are TGTGCCAGCAGTGGGGACAGGCCCGGGGAGCTGTTTTTT.

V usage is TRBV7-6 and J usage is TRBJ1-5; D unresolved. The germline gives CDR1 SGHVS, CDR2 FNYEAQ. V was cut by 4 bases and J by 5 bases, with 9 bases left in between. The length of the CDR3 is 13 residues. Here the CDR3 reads CASSSNLYQPQHF. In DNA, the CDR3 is TGTGCCAGCAGCTCCAACCTCTATCAGCCCCAGCATTTT.

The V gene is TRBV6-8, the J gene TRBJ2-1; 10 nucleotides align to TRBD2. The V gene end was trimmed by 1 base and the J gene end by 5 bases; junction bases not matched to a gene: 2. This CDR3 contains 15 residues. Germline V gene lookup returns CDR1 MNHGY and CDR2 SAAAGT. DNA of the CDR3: TGTGCCAGCAGTTACTTGCTAGCGGGGGACAATGAGCAGTTCTTC. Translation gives CASSYLLAGDNEQFF.

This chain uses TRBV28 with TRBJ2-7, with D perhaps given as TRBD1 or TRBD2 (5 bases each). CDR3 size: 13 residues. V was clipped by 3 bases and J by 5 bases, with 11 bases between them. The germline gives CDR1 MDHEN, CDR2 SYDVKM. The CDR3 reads CASSLRGLDEQYF. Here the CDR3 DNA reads TGTGCCAGCAGTTTGAGGGGTCTGGACGAGCAGTACTTC.

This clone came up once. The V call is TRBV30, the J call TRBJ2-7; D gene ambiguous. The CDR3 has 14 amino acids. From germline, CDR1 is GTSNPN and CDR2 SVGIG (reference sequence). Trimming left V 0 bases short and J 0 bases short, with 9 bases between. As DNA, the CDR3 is TGTGCCTGGAGTGTAGGCGAACACTCCTACGAGCAGTACTTC. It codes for CAWSVGEHSYEQYF.

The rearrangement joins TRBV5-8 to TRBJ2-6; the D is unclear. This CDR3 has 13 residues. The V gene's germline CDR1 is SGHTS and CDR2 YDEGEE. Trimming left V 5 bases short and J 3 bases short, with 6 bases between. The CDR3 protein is CASRRGGANVLTF. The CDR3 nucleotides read TGTGCCAGCAGAAGAGGTGGGGCCAACGTCCTGACTTTC.